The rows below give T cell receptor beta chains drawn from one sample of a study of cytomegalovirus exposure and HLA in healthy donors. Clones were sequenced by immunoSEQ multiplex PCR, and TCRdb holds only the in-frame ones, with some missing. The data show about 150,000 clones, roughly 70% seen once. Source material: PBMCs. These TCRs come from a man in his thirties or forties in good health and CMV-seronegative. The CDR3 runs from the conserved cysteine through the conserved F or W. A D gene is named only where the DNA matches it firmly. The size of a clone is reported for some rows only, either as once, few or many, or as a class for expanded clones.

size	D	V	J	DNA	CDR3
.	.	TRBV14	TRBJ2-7	TGTGCCAGCAGCCACGCGACAGGATGGGCCGAGCAGTACTTC	CASSHATGWAEQYF
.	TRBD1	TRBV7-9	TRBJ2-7	TGTGCCAGCAGCCTCCGGGACAGCCTATACGAGCAGTACTTC	CASSLRDSLYEQYF
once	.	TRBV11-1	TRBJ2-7	TGTGCCAGCAGCTTAGCCCGAGATCCGGGCGAGCAGTACTTC	CASSLARDPGEQYF
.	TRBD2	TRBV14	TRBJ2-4	TGTGCCAGCAGCCAGACAGCCGGGAGGACCAAAAACATTCAGTACTTC	CASSQTAGRTKNIQYF
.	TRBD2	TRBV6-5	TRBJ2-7	TGTGCCAGCAGCCCCAGCGGGGGAACCTACGAGCAGTACTTC	CASSPSGGTYEQYF
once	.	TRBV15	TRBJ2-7	TGTGCCACCAGCAGAGAAGGGACTCTTTCCTACGAGCAGTACTTC	CATSREGTLSYEQYF
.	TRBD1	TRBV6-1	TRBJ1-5	TGTGCCAGCATACTAAGACAGGGGGGCTCCCAGCCCCAGCATTTT	CASILRQGGSQPQHF
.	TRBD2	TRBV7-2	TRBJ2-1	TGTGCCAGCAGCTCGCCGGGACTAGTTGTCGGTGAGCAGTTCTTC	CASSSPGLVVGEQFF
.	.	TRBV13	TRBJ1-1	TGTGCCAGCAGCTTAGGTATCAGGGGTGAAGCTTTCTTT	CASSLGIRGEAFF
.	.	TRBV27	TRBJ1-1	TGTGCCAGCAGTTTAATGCCAGGGTTTATGAACACTGAAGCTTTCTTT	CASSLMPGFMNTEAFF
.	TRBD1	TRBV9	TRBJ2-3	TGTGCCAGCAGCGTCCGCCCCGCGACAGGGAAGGATACGCAGTATTTT	CASSVRPATGKDTQYF
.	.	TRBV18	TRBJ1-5	TGTGCCAGCTCAAATAATGGAGCGAATAGCAATCAGCCCCAGCATTTT	CASSNNGANSNQPQHF
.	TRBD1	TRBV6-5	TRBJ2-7	TGTGCCAGCAGTTCCGGGACAGGGGACGTCGAGCAGTACTTC	CASSSGTGDVEQYF
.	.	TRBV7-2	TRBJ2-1	TGTGCCAGCAGACACAACGCCCATGAGCAGTTCTTC	CASRHNAHEQFF
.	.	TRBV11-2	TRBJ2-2	TGTGCCAGCAGCTTGCCTTCGGGGGTTGGTCCCGGGGAGCTGTTTTTT	CASSLPSGVGPGELFF
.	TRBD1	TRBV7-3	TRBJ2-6	TGTGCCAGCAGCCGGGCAGGGGGTGCGGGGGCCAACGTCCTGACTTTC	CASSRAGGAGANVLTF
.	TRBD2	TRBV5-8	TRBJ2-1	TGTGCCAGCAGCGCGCGGGGGGGGCTCCCCTACAATGAGCAGTTCTTC	CASSARGGLPYNEQFF
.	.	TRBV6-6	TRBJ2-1	TGTGCCAGCAGTTACTCTGTTTCAGACTACAATGAGCAGTTCTTC	CASSYSVSDYNEQFF
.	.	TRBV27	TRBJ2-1	TGTGCCAGCAGTTTATGGGACTCCTCAGTTGAGCAGTTCTTC	CASSLWDSSVEQFF
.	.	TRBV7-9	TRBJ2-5	TGTGCCAGCAGCTTCCCGACAGCGATCCAAGAGACCCAGTACTTC	CASSFPTAIQETQYF
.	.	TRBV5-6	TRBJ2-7	TGTGCCAGCAGCCCCGGTCGGGATTCCCCCTCCTACGAGCAGTACTTC	CASSPGRDSPSYEQYF
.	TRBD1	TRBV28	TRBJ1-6	TGTGCCAGCACCCAGGCCAGGGGGGCGCAAGATTGGTCACCCCTCCACTTT	CASTQARGAQDWSPLHF
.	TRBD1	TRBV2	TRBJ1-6	TGTGCCAGCAGCCCGCTAGCGACAGGGGGGGTAAATTCACCCCTCAACTTT	CASSPLATGGVNSPLNF
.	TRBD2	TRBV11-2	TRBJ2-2	TGTGCCAGCACCCGGAGTAGCGGGGGATACGGGGAGCTGTTTTTT	CASTRSSGGYGELFF
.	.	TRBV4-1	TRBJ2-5	TGCGCCAGCAGCCACGTGGGGGGTGGGGAGCAGTACTTC	CASSHVGGGEQYF
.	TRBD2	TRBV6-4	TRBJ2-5	TGTGCCAGCACTAGCGGGGGGGGTATACAAGAGACCCAGTACTTC	CASTSGGGIQETQYF
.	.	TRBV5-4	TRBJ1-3	TGTGCCAGCAGCTTGGACACCAACTCTGGAAACACCATATATTTT	CASSLDTNSGNTIYF
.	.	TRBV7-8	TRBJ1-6	TGTGCCAGCAGCCCCCGTTCCCGTACAGGGACAACCCGGGATTCACCCCTCCACTTT	CASSPRSRTGTTRDSPLHF
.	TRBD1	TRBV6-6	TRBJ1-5	TGTGCCAGCAGTCCCGGGACAGGGTCTCAGCCCCAGCATTTT	CASSPGTGSQPQHF
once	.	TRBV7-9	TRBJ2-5	TGTGCCAGCAGCTTATCAAGGGGCCAAGAGACCCAGTACTTC	CASSLSRGQETQYF
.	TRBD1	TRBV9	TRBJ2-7	TGTGCCAGCAGCGTAGGGCAGGGGGCGATTCGAGAGCAGTACTTC	CASSVGQGAIREQYF
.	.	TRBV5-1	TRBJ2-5	TGCGCCAGCAGCTTGGCCAACCAGGGGGAGACCCAGTACTTC	CASSLANQGETQYF
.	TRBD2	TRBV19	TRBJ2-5	TGTGCCAGTAGTGTTAGCGGGGGGGCCGCCCAAGAGACCCAGTACTTC	CASSVSGGAAQETQYF
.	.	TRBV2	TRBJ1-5	TGTGCCAGCAGTGAAGCGCTGGGGCCAGAACTTAATCAGCCCCAGCATTTT	CASSEALGPELNQPQHF
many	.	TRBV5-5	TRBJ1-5	TGTGCCAGCAGCCTGGACAGCCAGAATCAGCCCCAGCATTTT	CASSLDSQNQPQHF
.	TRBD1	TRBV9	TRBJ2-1	TGTGCCAGCAACTCACCCCGGGACAGGGGGGGCAATGAGCAGTTCTTC	CASNSPRDRGGNEQFF
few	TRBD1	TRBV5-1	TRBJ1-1	TGCGCCAGCAGCTGGACAGGGTCCGACACTGAAGCTTTCTTT	CASSWTGSDTEAFF
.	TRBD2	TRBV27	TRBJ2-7	TGTGCCAGCAGTTCCAGCGGGGGGGTCGCCTACGAGCAGTACTTC	CASSSSGGVAYEQYF
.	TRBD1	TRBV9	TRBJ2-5	TGTGCCAGCAGCGTAGCTACTGGACAGGGTGGCGAGACCCAGTACTTC	CASSVATGQGGETQYF
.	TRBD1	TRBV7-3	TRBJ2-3	TGTGCCAGCAGCTCACAGGGGAGAGGGGATACGCAGTATTTT	CASSSQGRGDTQYF
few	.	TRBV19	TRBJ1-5	TGTGCCAGTAGCCCTGTCATGGTCCGGTCGGCCCAGCATTTT	CASSPVMVRSAQHF